This TCR beta chain was obtained from a study of blood T cell repertoires in COVID-19. The CDR3 has 15 amino acids. V was shortened by 0 bases and J by 0 bases, with 9 bases between the two germline ends. From germline, CDR1 is SGDLS and CDR2 YYNGEE. Sequenced by immunoSEQ multiplex PCR; TCRdb stores in-frame clones only, minus some. This sample yields 200,000 to 250,000 clones, of which over 75% are seen a single time; approximately 9% belongs to the top ten. The TCR originated in a woman aged 45-65 years with acute COVID-19. The V call is TRBV9, the J call TRBJ1-1; D is unresolved. The sequencing input was PBMCs or T cells enriched from blood (not recorded which). The CDR3 protein is CASSVVGRVNTEAFF. The CDR3 bases are TGTGCCAGCAGCGTAGTGGGTCGGGTGAACACTGAAGCTTTCTTT.